This TCR beta chain was recorded in a study of T cells in Graves' hyperthyroidism and ophthalmopathy. In the study overall: Before treatment of any kind, peripheral blood was taken at initial diagnosis.

Trimming cost V 1 base and J 2 bases; bases outside gene matches: 2. Looked up from germline, CDR1 is SGHTA and CDR2 is FQGNSA. This CDR3 is 15 amino acids long. Researchers amplified the TCR beta CDR3 regions from RNA transcripts. HTBI primers were used for first-round RT-PCR of the TCR CDR3. TCRdb reprocessed the multiplex PCR reads via MiXCR and lists one record per CDR3 protein. This repertoire shows about 720,000 distinct CDR3 sequences, roughly 17% found once; its top ten account for roughly 8%. The V and J genes are TRBV7-2 and TRBJ2-5, with TRBD2 matching over 9 bases. Sequences were obtained from blood. The clonotype was recovered from a man younger than 30 with Graves' hyperthyroidism. This CDR3 reads CASSLEAGGQETQYF. The DNA of the CDR3 is TGTGCCAGCAGCTTAGAAGCGGGAGGACAAGAGACCCAGTACTTC.